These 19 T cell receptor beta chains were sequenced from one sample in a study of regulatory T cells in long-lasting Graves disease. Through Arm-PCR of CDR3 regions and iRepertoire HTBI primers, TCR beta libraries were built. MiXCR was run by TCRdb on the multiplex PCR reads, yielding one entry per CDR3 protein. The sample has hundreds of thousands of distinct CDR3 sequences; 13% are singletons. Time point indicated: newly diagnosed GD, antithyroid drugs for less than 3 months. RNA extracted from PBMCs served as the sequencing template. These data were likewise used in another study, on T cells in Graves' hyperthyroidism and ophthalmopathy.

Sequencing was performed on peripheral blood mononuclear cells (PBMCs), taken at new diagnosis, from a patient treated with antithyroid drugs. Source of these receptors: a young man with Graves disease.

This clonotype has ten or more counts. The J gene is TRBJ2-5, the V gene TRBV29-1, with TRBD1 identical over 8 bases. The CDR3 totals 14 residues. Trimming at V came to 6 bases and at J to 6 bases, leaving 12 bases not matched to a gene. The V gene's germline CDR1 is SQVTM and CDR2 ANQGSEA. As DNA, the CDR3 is TGCAGCGTACCTACCGGGACAGGTACGAAGACCCAGTACTTC. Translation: CSVPTGTGTKTQYF.

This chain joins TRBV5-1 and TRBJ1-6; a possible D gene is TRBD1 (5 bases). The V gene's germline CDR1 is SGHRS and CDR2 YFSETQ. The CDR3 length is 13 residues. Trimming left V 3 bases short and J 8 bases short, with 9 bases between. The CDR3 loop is CASSSSGDSPLHF. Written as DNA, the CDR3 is TGCGCCAGCAGCTCGTCGGGGGATTCACCCCTCCACTTT.

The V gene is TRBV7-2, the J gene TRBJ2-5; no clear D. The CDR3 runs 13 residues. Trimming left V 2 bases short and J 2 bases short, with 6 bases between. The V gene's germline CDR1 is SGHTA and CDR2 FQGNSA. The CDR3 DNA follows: TGTGCCAGCAGCTTAAGCTTTCAAGAGACCCAGTACTTC. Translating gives CASSLSFQETQYF.

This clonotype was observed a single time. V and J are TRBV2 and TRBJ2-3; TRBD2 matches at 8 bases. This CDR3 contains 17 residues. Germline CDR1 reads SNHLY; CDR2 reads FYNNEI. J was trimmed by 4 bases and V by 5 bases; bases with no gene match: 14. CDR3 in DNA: TGTGCCAGCAGTTACTCCATGATTAGCGGGATGGCAGATACGCAGTATTTT. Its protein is CASSYSMISGMADTQYF.

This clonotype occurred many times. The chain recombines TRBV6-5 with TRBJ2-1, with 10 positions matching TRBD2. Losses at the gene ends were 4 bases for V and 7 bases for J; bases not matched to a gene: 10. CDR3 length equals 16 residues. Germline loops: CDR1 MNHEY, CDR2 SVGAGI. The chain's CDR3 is CASSSILAGDRNEQFF. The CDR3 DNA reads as TGTGCCAGCAGTTCGATTCTAGCGGGGGATCGGAATGAGCAGTTCTTC.

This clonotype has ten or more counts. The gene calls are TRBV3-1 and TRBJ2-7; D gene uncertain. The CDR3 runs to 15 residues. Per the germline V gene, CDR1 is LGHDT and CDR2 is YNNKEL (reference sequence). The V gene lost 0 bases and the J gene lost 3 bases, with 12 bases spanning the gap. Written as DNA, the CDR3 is TGTGCCAGCAGCCAAGATTTGGCAGGACGCTACGAGCAGTACTTC. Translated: CASSQDLAGRYEQYF.

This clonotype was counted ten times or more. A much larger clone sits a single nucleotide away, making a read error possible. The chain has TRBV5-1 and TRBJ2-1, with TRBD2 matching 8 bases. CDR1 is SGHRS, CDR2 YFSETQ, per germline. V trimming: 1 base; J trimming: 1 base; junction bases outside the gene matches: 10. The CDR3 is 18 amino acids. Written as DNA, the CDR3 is TGCGCCAGCAGCTTGCGGGGGGGACTAACGGCTTCCTACAATGAGCAGTTCTTC. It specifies CASSLRGGLTASYNEQFF. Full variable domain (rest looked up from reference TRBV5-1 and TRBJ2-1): KAGVTQTPRYLIKTRGQQVTLSCSPISGHRSVSWYQQTPGQGLQFLFEYFSETQRNKGNFPGRFSGRQFSNSRSEMNVSTLELGDSALYLCASSLRGGLTASYNEQFFGPGTRLTVL.

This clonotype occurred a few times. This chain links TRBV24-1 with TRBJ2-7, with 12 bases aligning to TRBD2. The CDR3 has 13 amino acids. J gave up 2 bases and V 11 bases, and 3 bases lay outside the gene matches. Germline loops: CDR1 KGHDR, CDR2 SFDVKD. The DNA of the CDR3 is TGTGCCATCCGACTAGCGGGAGCCTACGAGCAGTACTTC. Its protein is CAIRLAGAYEQYF.

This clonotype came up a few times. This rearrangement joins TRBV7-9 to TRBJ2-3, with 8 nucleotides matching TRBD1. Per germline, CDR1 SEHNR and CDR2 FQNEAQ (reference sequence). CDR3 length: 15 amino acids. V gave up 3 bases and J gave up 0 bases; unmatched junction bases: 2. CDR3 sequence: CASSLTGESTDTQYF. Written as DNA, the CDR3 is TGTGCCAGCAGCTTGACAGGGGAAAGCACAGATACGCAGTATTTT.

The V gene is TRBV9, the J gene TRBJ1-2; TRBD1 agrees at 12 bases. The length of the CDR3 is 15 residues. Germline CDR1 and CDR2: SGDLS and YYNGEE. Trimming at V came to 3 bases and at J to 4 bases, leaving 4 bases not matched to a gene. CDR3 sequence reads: CASSEGTGGPYGYTF. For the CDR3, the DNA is TGTGCCAGCAGCGAGGGGACAGGGGGCCCCTATGGCTACACCTTC. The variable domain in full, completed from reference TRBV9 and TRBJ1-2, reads DSGVTQTPKHLITATGQRVTLRCSPRSGDLSVYWYQQSLDQGLQFLIQYYNGEERAKGNILERFSAQQFPDLHSELNLSSLELGDSALYFCASSEGTGGPYGYTFGSGTRLTVV.

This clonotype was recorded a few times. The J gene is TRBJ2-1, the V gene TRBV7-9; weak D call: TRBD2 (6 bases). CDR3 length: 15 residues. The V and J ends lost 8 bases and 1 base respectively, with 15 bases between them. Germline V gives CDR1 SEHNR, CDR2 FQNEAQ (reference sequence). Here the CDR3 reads CASGSTGGSYNEQFF. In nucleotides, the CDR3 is TGTGCCAGCGGATCGACCGGGGGTTCCTACAATGAGCAGTTCTTC.

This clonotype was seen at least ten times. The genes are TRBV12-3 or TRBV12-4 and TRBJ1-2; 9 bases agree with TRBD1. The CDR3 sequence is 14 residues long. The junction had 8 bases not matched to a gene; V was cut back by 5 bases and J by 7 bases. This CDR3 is CASSRTGGAFGYTF. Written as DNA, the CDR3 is TGTGCCAGCAGTCGAACAGGGGGCGCCTTTGGCTACACCTTC.

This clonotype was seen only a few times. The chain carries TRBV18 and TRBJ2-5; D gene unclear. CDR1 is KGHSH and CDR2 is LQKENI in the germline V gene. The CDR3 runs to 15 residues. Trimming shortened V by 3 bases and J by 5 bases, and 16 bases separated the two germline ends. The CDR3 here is CASSPPSWYRETQYF. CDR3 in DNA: TGTGCCAGCTCACCCCCCTCCTGGTATCGGGAGACCCAGTACTTC.

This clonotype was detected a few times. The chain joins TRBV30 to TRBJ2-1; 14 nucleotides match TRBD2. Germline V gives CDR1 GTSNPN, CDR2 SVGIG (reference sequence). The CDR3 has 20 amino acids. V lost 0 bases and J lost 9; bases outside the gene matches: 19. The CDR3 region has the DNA TGTGCCTGGAGTGTACATCGACTAGCGGGAGGGCCAGGGACGGACAGTGAGCAGTTCTTC. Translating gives CAWSVHRLAGGPGTDSEQFF.

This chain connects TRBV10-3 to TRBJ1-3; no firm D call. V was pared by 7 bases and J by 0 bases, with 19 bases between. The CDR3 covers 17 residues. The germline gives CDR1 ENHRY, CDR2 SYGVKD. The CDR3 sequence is CAITEGPGSSSGNTIYF. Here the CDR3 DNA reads TGTGCCATCACCGAAGGGCCGGGTTCAAGCTCTGGAAACACCATATATTTT.

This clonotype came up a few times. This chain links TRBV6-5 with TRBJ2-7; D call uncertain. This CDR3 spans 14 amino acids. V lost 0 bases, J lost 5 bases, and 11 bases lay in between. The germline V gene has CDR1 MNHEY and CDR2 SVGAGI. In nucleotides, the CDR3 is TGTGCCAGCAGTTACTCTGGCCCTCCCGACGAGCAGTACTTC. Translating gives CASSYSGPPDEQYF.

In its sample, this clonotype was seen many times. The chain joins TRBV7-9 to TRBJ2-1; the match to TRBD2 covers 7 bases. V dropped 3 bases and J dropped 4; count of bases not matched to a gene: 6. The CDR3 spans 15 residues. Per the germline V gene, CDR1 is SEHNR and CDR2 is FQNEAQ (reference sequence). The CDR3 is CASSFAGVGYNEQFF. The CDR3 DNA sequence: TGTGCCAGCAGCTTCGCGGGAGTGGGGTACAATGAGCAGTTCTTC.

This CDR3 reads CSARERGGGNTIYF. The CDR3 coding sequence is TGCAGTGCTAGGGAAAGGGGCGGTGGAAACACCATATATTTT. This rearrangement joins TRBV20-1 to TRBJ1-3; possibly TRBD1 for D (5 bases). Looked up from germline, CDR1 is DFQATT and CDR2 is SNEGSKA (reference sequence). V lost 3 bases and J 3 bases, leaving 12 bases between the germline ends. The CDR3 runs 14 residues.

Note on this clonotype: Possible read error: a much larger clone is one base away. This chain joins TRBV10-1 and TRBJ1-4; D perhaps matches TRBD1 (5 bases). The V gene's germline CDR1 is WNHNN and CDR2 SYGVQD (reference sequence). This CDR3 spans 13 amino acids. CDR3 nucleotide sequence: TGCGCCAGCCGGGGGGGGACTAATGAAAAACTGGTTTTT. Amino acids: CASRGGTNEKLVF.